These 15 T cell receptor beta chains were all obtained from the same sample, sequenced in a study of beta chain features in type 1 diabetes (dated 2018 in TCRdb). Paper-wide results and their limitations: A moderate but significant shortening of TCRB CDR3 length was observed in type 1 diabetes patients in all four CD4+ subsets.

Preparation of the library involved the immunoSEQ multiplex PCR assay. The entire isolated RNA was reverse transcribed using the High Capacity cDNA Reverse Transcription Kit, and thus expressed TCRB transcripts were sequenced. Not all clones reach the TCRdb copy of this immuneACCESS table, which keeps in-frame sequences only. Checked studies attribute under half of the gap to unresolved V genes and leave the rest unexplained. Counted in this sample were approximately 70,000 clones; around 49% of them appeared once. The ten largest clones add up to about 0.7% of the sample. These TCRs are of unknown antigen specificity. Source material: central memory CD4+ T cells from blood. The source of these receptors is a man younger than 40 with type 1 diabetes.

This clone was observed a handful of times. The chain's CDR3 is CASSRGERNYGYTF. The CDR3 DNA follows: TGTGCCAGCAGTCGGGGGGAACGCAACTATGGCTACACCTTC. The J gene is TRBJ1-2, the V gene TRBV2; TRBD1 might be the D (5 bases). CDR1 SNHLY and CDR2 FYNNEI come from the germline V gene. This CDR3 comprises 14 residues. V was trimmed by 5 bases and J by 2 bases, leaving 12 bases between them.

The V call is TRBV9, the J call TRBJ2-2; 9 bases match TRBD2. CDR3 size: 15 residues. Looked up from germline, CDR1 is SGDLS and CDR2 is YYNGEE. J gave up 7 bases and V 0 bases, and 4 bases lay outside the gene matches. CDR3 protein: CASSVAAGGVGELFF. CDR3 in DNA: TGTGCCAGCAGCGTAGCTGCGGGGGGGGTCGGGGAGCTGTTTTTT.

This clone was counted only a few times. Other DNA sequences in the sample encode the same CDR3. This chain joins TRBV7-2 and TRBJ2-3, with D possibly matching TRBD2 (6 bases). In germline, CDR1 is SGHTA, CDR2 FQGNSA. The CDR3 extends over 15 amino acids. V lost 5 bases, J lost 5 bases, and 17 bases lay in between. In DNA form, the CDR3 reads TGTGCCAGCAGCCCCGAGCCCTTGCGGGGAGATACGCAGTATTTT. This encodes CASSPEPLRGDTQYF.

The chain combines TRBV30 with TRBJ1-2; 11 nucleotides agree with TRBD1. The CDR3 has 14 residues. In germline, CDR1 is GTSNPN, CDR2 SVGIG (reference sequence). Losses at the gene ends were 0 bases for V and 7 bases for J; bases not matched to a gene: 4. CDR3 in amino acids: CAWSVGGTGGGYTF. CDR3 sequence (DNA): TGTGCCTGGAGTGTAGGCGGGACAGGGGGTGGCTACACCTTC. The full variable domain, with the rest looked up from reference TRBV30 and TRBJ1-2, is SQTIHQWPATLVQPVGSPLSLECTVEGTSNPNLYWYRQAAGRGLQLLFYSVGIGQISSEVPQNLSASRPQDRQFILSSKKLLLSDSGFYLCAWSVGGTGGGYTFGSGTRLTVV.

As DNA, the CDR3 is TGCGCCAGCAGCCAAGATCGGGCCATCGGGACAGGGGAGCGCGAGCAGTACTTC. Its protein is CASSQDRAIGTGEREQYF. The rearrangement links TRBV4-1 to TRBJ2-5, with TRBD1 matching over 10 bases. Gene TRBJ2-7 matches the end of the DNA better, so the J call may be wrong. This CDR3 spans 18 amino acids. CDR1 and CDR2 from the germline V gene are MGHRA and YSYEKL.

This clone was seen a handful of times. This chain connects TRBV14 to TRBJ2-7, with 7 bases that match TRBD2. Germline CDR1 is SGHDN and CDR2 is FVKESK. Trimming at V came to 4 bases and at J to 4 bases, leaving 19 bases not matched to a gene. The CDR3 extends over 18 amino acids. The DNA for the CDR3 is TGTGCCAGCAGCCCCCTTAGAGAGGACGGCGGGAGAACATACGAGCAGTACTTC. Amino acids: CASSPLREDGGRTYEQYF.

The CDR3 loop reads CASSGRTSKNTGELFF. For the CDR3, the DNA is TGTGCCAGCAGTGGCCGTACTAGCAAGAACACCGGGGAGCTGTTTTTT. V gene TRBV2 combines with J gene TRBJ2-2; a weak D match, TRBD2 (6 bases). The CDR3 consists of 16 residues. Germline V CDR1 and CDR2: SNHLY, FYNNEI. V was cut by 4 bases and J by 1 base, with 13 bases left in between.

The CDR3 loop is CASSLAGLAGDEQYF. In DNA, the CDR3 is TGTGCCAGCAGCTTAGCGGGACTAGCGGGAGACGAGCAGTACTTC. V and J are TRBV7-6 and TRBJ2-7; 14 bases match TRBD2. CDR1 is SGHVS, CDR2 FNYEAQ, per germline. V was pared by 0 bases and J by 5 bases, with 0 bases of the junction left unmatched. This CDR3 has 15 residues.

The chain uses TRBV6-6 and TRBJ2-7, with TRBD2 matching 8 bases. The junction had 5 bases not matched to a gene; V was cut back by 6 bases and J by 1 base. The CDR3 is 14 amino acids. Germline V CDR1 and CDR2: MNHNY, SVGAGI (reference sequence). The CDR3 here is CASSELAESYEQYF. The CDR3 DNA is TGTGCCAGCAGCGAACTAGCGGAGTCCTACGAGCAGTACTTC.

This rearrangement joins TRBV28 to TRBJ2-3; TRBD2 might be the D (7 bases). The CDR3 runs 15 residues. Germline CDR1 MDHEN, CDR2 SYDVKM. V was pared by 7 bases and J by 5 bases, with 19 bases between. CDR3 coding DNA: TGTGCCAGCAACCCTGGGGGGGAACAGGGAGATACGCAGTATTTT. Its translation: CASNPGGEQGDTQYF.

The chain couples TRBV18 to TRBJ1-2; D might be TRBD1 (5 bases). Germline-derived CDR1 and CDR2 are KGHSH and LQKENI. V dropped 5 bases and J dropped 3 bases, with 13 bases sitting between them. This CDR3 is 14 amino acids long. The CDR3 DNA is TGTGCCAGCTCAATTGACAGACAAGACTATGGCTACACCTTC. Translating it yields CASSIDRQDYGYTF.

This clone was seen only once. The chain joins TRBV5-1 to TRBJ1-5, with a weak D call TRBD1 (5 bases). V shed 1 base and J shed 5 bases, with 13 bases lying between them. The CDR3 has 15 amino acids. The germline V gene has CDR1 SGHRS and CDR2 YFSETQ. The CDR3 is CASSLSGLGDQPQHF. The CDR3 DNA follows: TGCGCCAGCAGCTTGTCAGGGCTTGGCGATCAGCCCCAGCATTTT.

This clone was seen once. In DNA, the CDR3 is TGTGCCAGCAGTTCCCCCCCGGGGGGGGGTTTGTACGAGCAGTACTTC. This codes for CASSSPPGGGLYEQYF. The gene calls are TRBV28 and TRBJ2-7, with 8 bases identical to TRBD2. The CDR3 consists of 16 residues. Germline CDR1 MDHEN, CDR2 SYDVKM. The ends lost 4 bases at V and 4 bases at J; junction bases unmatched: 12.

The CDR3: CASSIQSNQPQHF. CDR3 nucleotides: TGTGCCAGTAGTATACAGAGCAATCAGCCCCAGCATTTT. The rearrangement links TRBV19 to TRBJ1-5; the D is unclear. The CDR3 is 13 residues long. The germline V and J ends were trimmed by 2 bases and 1 base, with 3 bases remaining between them. CDR1 LNHDA and CDR2 SQIVND come from the germline V gene (reference sequence).

This clone appeared a few times. V is TRBV6-5 and J is TRBJ1-5, with D possibly being TRBD1 (6 bases). The length of the CDR3 is 14 residues. V lost 5 bases and J 5 bases, leaving 13 bases between the germline ends. Germline V gives CDR1 MNHEY, CDR2 SVGAGI. This CDR3 reads CASSRGNADQPQHF. The CDR3 DNA reads as TGTGCCAGCAGTAGGGGGAATGCGGATCAGCCCCAGCATTTT.